These 20 T cell receptor beta chains originate from one sample sequenced in a study of T cells after yellow fever vaccination. TCRdb reprocessed the 5' RACE reads with MiXCR, giving one entry per CDR3 protein. Of roughly 100,000 distinct CDR3 sequences in the sample, around 9.8% were seen once. Sample: CD8+ T cells not binding an NS4B(214-222) dextramer, sorted from PBMCs, taken roughly 15 days after the first yellow fever vaccination. The receptors here all came from a man between 18 and 35 years old who received the YFV17D yellow fever vaccine.

The chain couples TRBV6-1 to TRBJ1-2; perhaps TRBD1 as D (6 bases). With 6 bases removed from V and 3 bases from J, the gap between germline ends came to 14 bases. The CDR3 contains 14 residues. Per germline, CDR1 MNHNS and CDR2 SASEGT. CDR3 amino acids: CASRTSTGYYGYTF. The DNA for the CDR3 is TGTGCCAGCAGGACGTCAACAGGGTACTATGGCTACACCTTC.

The rearrangement links TRBV6-2 or TRBV6-3 to TRBJ2-6, with 7 bases matching TRBD1. Germline V gives CDR1 MNHEY, CDR2 SVGEGT. The CDR3 runs 17 residues. J gave up 2 bases and V 0 bases, and 4 bases lay outside the gene matches. CDR3 amino acids: CASSYSRQGTGANVLTF. The CDR3 coding sequence is TGTGCCAGCAGTTACTCTAGACAGGGTACTGGGGCCAACGTCCTGACTTTC.

J is TRBJ1-4 and V is TRBV20-1; D gene ambiguous. CDR1 and CDR2 from the germline V gene are DFQATT and SNEGSKA (reference sequence). CDR3 size: 11 residues. CDR3 nucleotides: TGCAGGACTGGGGAGAATGAAAAACTGTTTTTT. Residues: CRTGENEKLFF.

This clonotype was seen more than once but under ten times. V and J are TRBV19 and TRBJ2-1; either TRBD1 or TRBD2 may supply D (5 bases each). CDR1 LNHDA and CDR2 SQIVND come from the germline V gene (reference sequence). V was pared by 3 bases and J by 8 bases, with 11 bases between. The CDR3 length is 13 residues. CDR3 sequence reads: CASSITGGDEQFF. As DNA, the CDR3 is TGTGCCAGTAGTATTACAGGAGGCGATGAGCAGTTCTTC.

This clonotype was seen only a few times. J is TRBJ2-1 and V is TRBV7-9; the D is unclear. The CDR3 is 13 residues long. Trimming removed 1 base at V and 6 bases at J, with 7 bases between. Germline CDR1 is SEHNR and CDR2 is FQNEAQ (reference sequence). The DNA of the CDR3 is TGTGCCAGCAGCTTAGATAGGGTCAATGAGCAGTTCTTC. Residues: CASSLDRVNEQFF.

There are a few counts of this clonotype. The chain uses TRBV5-1 and TRBJ2-7; no definite D call. CDR3 size: 14 residues. Germline CDR1 reads SGHRS; CDR2 reads YFSETQ. V gave up 0 bases and J gave up 3 bases, with 10 bases separating them. CDR3 sequence: CASSLVRLNYEQYF. The CDR3 region has the DNA TGCGCCAGCAGCTTGGTACGTCTCAACTACGAGCAGTACTTC.

The chain combines TRBV12-3 or TRBV12-4 with TRBJ1-2; a possible D gene is TRBD1 (6 bases). With 7 bases removed from V and 8 bases from J, the gap between germline ends came to 20 bases. This CDR3 is 14 amino acids long. Here the CDR3 reads CASTATGSFGGYTF. In DNA, the CDR3 is TGTGCCAGCACCGCGACAGGCTCGTTCGGAGGCTACACCTTC.

The chain couples TRBV5-6 to TRBJ1-6; no definite D call. The CDR3 totals 14 residues. The germline gives CDR1 SGHDT, CDR2 YYEEEE. The V and J ends lost 6 bases and 0 bases respectively, with 7 bases between them. This CDR3 is CASTSYSYNSPLHF. CDR3 in DNA: TGTGCCAGCACCTCCTACTCCTATAATTCACCCCTCCACTTT.

This clonotype was seen at least ten times. V is TRBV12-3 or TRBV12-4 and J is TRBJ2-1; 10 positions match TRBD2. With V trimmed by 0 bases and J by 10 bases, 9 bases remained unmatched. There are 16 residues in the CDR3. The CDR3 region is CASSLALSGGAWEQFF. For the CDR3, the DNA is TGTGCCAGCAGTTTAGCGCTAAGCGGGGGGGCCTGGGAGCAGTTCTTC.

This clonotype occurred many times. This chain joins TRBV29-1 and TRBJ2-6; D unclear. Germline assignment: CDR1 SQVTM and CDR2 ANQGSEA. The germline V and J ends were trimmed by 4 bases and 0 bases, with 16 bases remaining between them. This CDR3 has 17 residues. DNA of the CDR3: TGCAGCGTTGCTTTAGGAATGAAGGTCTCTGGGGCCAACGTCCTGACTTTC. It codes for CSVALGMKVSGANVLTF.

This clonotype was counted ten times or more. This rearrangement joins TRBV4-3 to TRBJ1-6; TRBD1 matches at 7 bases. V was pared by 0 bases and J by 10 bases, with 9 bases of the junction left unmatched. The CDR3 totals 16 residues. Per germline, CDR1 LGHNA and CDR2 YSLEER. CDR3 coding DNA: TGCGCCAGCAGCCAAGATCCGGCAGGGGGAAGGTCACCCCTCCACTTT. Translated: CASSQDPAGGRSPLHF.

V and J are TRBV18 and TRBJ2-3; no clear D. Germline CDR1 KGHSH, CDR2 LQKENI. Trimming took off 5 bases at V and 6 bases at J, with 12 bases between the two ends. CDR3 length: 13 amino acids. The CDR3 reads CASSVGRLDTQYF. The CDR3 coding sequence is TGTGCCAGCTCAGTCGGGCGTTTGGATACGCAGTATTTT.

The chain recombines TRBV4-1 with TRBJ1-1; TRBD1 aligns across 7 bases. The CDR3 loop spans 16 amino acids. Germline CDR1 reads MGHRA; CDR2 reads YSYEKL. Trimming removed 2 bases from V and 5 bases from J; junction bases left unmatched: 11. The CDR3 nucleotides are TGCGCCAGCAGCCAACCTATCACAGGGGCAGGGACTGAAGCTTTCTTT. Protein: CASSQPITGAGTEAFF.

J is TRBJ2-5 and V is TRBV6-1; D is possibly TRBD1 (6 bases). The germline gives CDR1 MNHNS, CDR2 SASEGT. Trimming left V 0 bases short and J 2 bases short, with 13 bases between. The CDR3 is 16 amino acids. The CDR3 loop reads CASSEARDIRQETQYF. In nucleotides, the CDR3 is TGTGCCAGCAGTGAAGCCAGGGACATCCGACAAGAGACCCAGTACTTC.

The chain recombines TRBV20-1 with TRBJ2-1, with D unclear. Germline V gene data show CDR1 as DFQATT and CDR2 as SNEGSKA (reference sequence). The CDR3 length is 11 residues. Trimming cost V 0 bases and J 10 bases, with 7 bases left between them. The CDR3 DNA reads as TGCAGTGCTAGAGAGGATTGGGAGCAGTTCTTC. Its translation is CSAREDWEQFF.

The genes are TRBV7-9 and TRBJ1-1, with TRBD1 identical over 8 bases. The CDR3 contains 15 residues. CDR1 and CDR2 (germline): SEHNR, FQNEAQ (reference sequence). V trimming: 3 bases; J trimming: 4 bases; junction bases outside the gene matches: 7. The CDR3 bases are TGTGCCAGCAGCTTTTCCGGGACAGGACTCACTGAAGCTTTCTTT. This gives the protein CASSFSGTGLTEAFF. The full variable domain, completed using reference TRBV7-9 and TRBJ1-1, is DTGVSQNPRHKITKRGQNVTFRCDPISEHNRLYWYRQTLGQGPEFLTYFQNEAQLEKSRLLSDRFSAERPKGSFSTLEIQRTEQGDSAMYLCASSFSGTGLTEAFFGQGTRLTVV.

At least ten counts were recorded for this clonotype. The rearrangement links TRBV5-6 to TRBJ2-6, with TRBD1 as a possible D gene (5 bases). CDR3 length: 18 residues. Germline CDR1 and CDR2: SGHDT and YYEEEE. V was clipped by 1 base and J by 3 bases, with 17 bases between them. The CDR3 reads CASSLLGRVGIGANVLTF. CDR3 nucleotides: TGTGCCAGCAGCTTGCTAGGCAGGGTGGGAATTGGGGCCAACGTCCTGACTTTC.

This sequence joins TRBV6-2 or TRBV6-3 and TRBJ1-1; TRBD1 agrees at 9 bases. CDR1 and CDR2 from the germline V gene are MNHEY and SVGEGT. The CDR3 sequence is 18 residues long. With V trimmed by 5 bases and J by 3 bases, 16 bases remained unmatched. For the CDR3, the DNA is TGTGCCAGCAGTACAACCGGGACAGGGCTTCCCGGGGACACTGAAGCTTTCTTT. Amino acids: CASSTTGTGLPGDTEAFF.

This clonotype was recorded many times. The chain uses TRBV4-1 and TRBJ1-1; TRBD1 is a possible D gene (5 bases). Trimming shortened V by 4 bases and J by 1 base, and 7 bases separated the two germline ends. Germline values: CDR1 MGHRA, CDR2 YSYEKL. This CDR3 comprises 13 residues. CDR3 coding DNA: TGCGCCAGCAGCCGGGGACCGAACACTGAAGCTTTCTTT. It yields the protein CASSRGPNTEAFF.

There are many counts of this clonotype. The J gene is TRBJ2-3, the V gene TRBV12-3 or TRBV12-4; TRBD2 might be the D (6 bases). CDR3 length: 13 amino acids. V shed 2 bases and J shed 5 bases, with 8 bases lying between them. This CDR3 is CASSLLGGDTQYF. The CDR3 nucleotides are TGTGCCAGCAGTTTACTGGGGGGAGATACGCAGTATTTT.